This passage covers 22 T cell receptor beta chains from one sample sequenced in a study of blood T cell repertoires in COVID-19. Here immunoSEQ multiplex PCR was the method, and the copy in TCRdb shows in-frame clones only, minus some. The repertoire holds about 28,000 clones, with about nine tenths as singletons. The sequenced material came from peripheral blood. Receptor source: a man aged 55 to 70 with active COVID-19.

The chain is built from TRBV2 and TRBJ2-6, with a possible D match to TRBD2 (6 bases). CDR1 and CDR2 (germline): SNHLY, FYNNEI. The CDR3 consists of 13 residues. The CDR3 region is CARGVSGANVLTF. DNA for the CDR3: TGTGCTCGCGGGGTCTCTGGGGCCAACGTCCTGACTTTC. Looking up the rest from reference TRBV2 and TRBJ2-6 gives the full variable domain: EPEVTQTPSHQVTQMGQEVILRCVPISNHLYFYWYRQILGQKVEFLVSFYNNEISEKSEIFDDQFSVERPDGSNFTLKIRSTKLEDSAMYFCARGVSGANVLTFGAGSRLTVL.

This chain uses TRBV5-1 with TRBJ1-2; unclear D gene. Germline CDR1 SGHRS, CDR2 YFSETQ. The CDR3 totals 13 residues. The ends were cut back, 0 bases at V and 3 bases at J, with 6 bases in the middle. CDR3 sequence (DNA): TGCGCCAGCAGCTTGGCAGAAGACTATGGCTACACCTTC. Amino acids: CASSLAEDYGYTF.

This sequence joins TRBV5-6 and TRBJ2-3, with a tentative D call TRBD2 (6 bases). This CDR3 contains 14 residues. V dropped 2 bases and J dropped 1 base, with 8 bases sitting between them. Germline CDR1 SGHDT, CDR2 YYEEEE. In nucleotides, the CDR3 is TGTGCCAGCAGCTTATGGGGGGGCACAGATACGCAGTATTTT. The encoded protein is CASSLWGGTDTQYF.

The chain employs TRBV19 and TRBJ1-1; 8 bases match TRBD1. Looked up from germline, CDR1 is LNHDA and CDR2 is SQIVND (reference sequence). The CDR3 covers 17 residues. The V segment lost 2 bases and the J segment 0 bases; nucleotides outside the gene matches: 8. Written as DNA, the CDR3 is TGTGCCAGTAGTATATCAACCAGGGGGCTTATGAACACTGAAGCTTTCTTT. Translation: CASSISTRGLMNTEAFF.

The J gene is TRBJ2-3, the V gene TRBV3-1 (or the pseudogene TRBV3-2); 9 positions agree with TRBD2. Germline CDR1 and CDR2: LGHDT and YNNKEL (reference sequence). The CDR3 is made up of 17 amino acids. Losses at the gene ends were 0 bases for V and 5 bases for J; bases not matched to a gene: 9. CDR3 in DNA: TGTGCCAGCAGCCAAGATCTGCGGGGGGGATCAGGAGATACGCAGTATTTT. Translation gives CASSQDLRGGSGDTQYF.

The J gene is TRBJ1-2, the V gene TRBV5-3; 7 bases map to TRBD1. TRBV5-3 carries the ORF label, with uncertain function. This CDR3 region has 16 residues. Germline trimming cut 4 bases from V and 2 bases from J; bases unmatched to any gene: 11. CDR3 amino acids: CARSTNLTGINYGYTF. The CDR3 region has the DNA TGTGCCAGAAGCACAAACCTGACAGGGATAAACTATGGCTACACCTTC.

This chain links TRBV6-5 with TRBJ2-7, with D maybe TRBD1 (5 bases). CDR1 MNHEY and CDR2 SVGAGI come from the germline V gene. Trimming took 5 bases from V and 2 from J, leaving 16 bases between them. This CDR3 has 15 residues. CDR3 residues: CASSPRIGQTYEQYF. The CDR3 DNA is TGTGCCAGCAGTCCCAGAATTGGACAAACCTACGAGCAGTACTTC.

By its share, this clone is medium-sized. V usage is TRBV18 and J usage is TRBJ2-7; D ambiguous. The V gene lost 3 bases and the J gene lost 2 bases, with 11 bases spanning the gap. This CDR3 spans 14 amino acids. Germline V gene lookup returns CDR1 KGHSH and CDR2 LQKENI. CDR3 in amino acids: CASSPPSEPYEQYF. In nucleotides, the CDR3 is TGTGCCAGCTCACCTCCGAGTGAACCCTACGAGCAGTACTTC.

This chain joins TRBV27 and TRBJ2-7, with 8 bases fitting TRBD1. The CDR3 spans 15 residues. V was clipped by 0 bases and J by 2 bases; unmatched bases: 3. The V gene's germline CDR1 is MNHEY and CDR2 SMNVEV (reference sequence). CDR3 protein: CASSLSGTGPYEQYF. In nucleotides, the CDR3 is TGTGCCAGCAGTTTATCCGGGACAGGCCCCTACGAGCAGTACTTC.

The V call is TRBV19, the J call TRBJ2-1; 7 positions match TRBD2. The CDR3 spans 15 residues. Trimming at V came to 3 bases and at J to 3 bases, leaving 5 bases not matched to a gene. The germline V gene encodes CDR1 LNHDA and CDR2 SQIVND (reference sequence). The CDR3 loop is CASSIEREDYNEQFF. CDR3 bases: TGTGCCAGTAGTATCGAGCGGGAAGACTACAATGAGCAGTTCTTC. The full variable domain, with the rest looked up from reference TRBV19 and TRBJ2-1, is DGGITQSPKYLFRKEGQNVTLSCEQNLNHDAMYWYRQDPGQGLRLIYYSQIVNDFQKGDIAEGYSVSREKKESFPLTVTSAQKNPTAFYLCASSIEREDYNEQFFGPGTRLTVL.

This clone appeared a few times. V usage is TRBV19 and J usage is TRBJ1-1; 8 bases map to TRBD1. There are 14 residues in the CDR3. The ends lost 7 bases at V and 4 bases at J; junction bases unmatched: 8. Germline V gene data show CDR1 as LNHDA and CDR2 as SQIVND (reference sequence). CDR3 DNA sequence: TGTGCCAGTAACAGGGGGGTCATGACCACTGAAGCTTTCTTT. It specifies CASNRGVMTTEAFF.

DNA of the CDR3: TGTGCCAGTAGCCCTCCCCTTGGGGCCAGCGGGGGGTCCTACAATGAGCAGTTCTTC. Its protein product is CASSPPLGASGGSYNEQFF. The chain combines TRBV19 with TRBJ2-1, with 9 positions matching TRBD2. Germline values: CDR1 LNHDA, CDR2 SQIVND (reference sequence). The CDR3 has 19 amino acids. J was trimmed by 1 base and V by 6 bases; bases with no gene match: 16. The full variable domain, completed using reference TRBV19 and TRBJ2-1, is DGGITQSPKYLFRKEGQNVTLSCEQNLNHDAMYWYRQDPGQGLRLIYYSQIVNDFQKGDIAEGYSVSREKKESFPLTVTSAQKNPTAFYLCASSPPLGASGGSYNEQFFGPGTRLTVL.

The chain has TRBV2 and TRBJ1-4, with TRBD1 matching over 8 bases. The germline V gene encodes CDR1 SNHLY and CDR2 FYNNEI. This CDR3 is built from 13 residues. The J segment lost 10 bases and the V segment lost 5 bases, leaving 6 bases of the junction unmatched. The DNA for the CDR3 is TGTGCCAGCAGTTTACAGGGGGTAGGAAAACTGTTTTTT. It codes for CASSLQGVGKLFF.

The rearrangement links TRBV14 to TRBJ1-5, with D possibly being TRBD1 (6 bases). The CDR3 covers 17 residues. Trimming shortened V by 0 bases and J by 4 bases, and 16 bases separated the two germline ends. CDR1 is SGHDN, CDR2 FVKESK, per germline. The chain's CDR3 is CASSQDGLGAVNQPQHF. The CDR3 nucleotides are TGTGCCAGCAGCCAAGATGGGCTGGGGGCGGTTAATCAGCCCCAGCATTTT. The variable domain in full, with the rest retrieved from reference TRBV14 and TRBJ1-5, is EAGVTQFPSHSVIEKGQTVTLRCDPISGHDNLYWYRRVMGKEIKFLLHFVKESKQDESGMPNNRFLAERTGGTYSTLKVQPAELEDSGVYFCASSQDGLGAVNQPQHFGDGTRLSIL.

This clone was counted a few times. This sequence joins TRBV7-9 and TRBJ1-1; D is unresolved. V lost 3 bases and J 1 base, leaving 6 bases between the germline ends. The CDR3 is 13 residues long. Germline values: CDR1 SEHNR, CDR2 FQNEAQ (reference sequence). CDR3 loop: CASSFRGNTEAFF. The CDR3 DNA follows: TGTGCCAGCAGCTTCCGCGGGAACACTGAAGCTTTCTTT.

The rearrangement joins TRBV19 to TRBJ1-5, with 9 bases matching TRBD1. The CDR3 spans 18 residues. CDR1 is LNHDA and CDR2 is SQIVND in the germline V gene (reference sequence). After removal of 7 bases from V and 4 bases from J, the junction contained 17 bases not matched to a gene. The CDR3 reads CASKKGQGLRERNQPQHF. CDR3 coding DNA: TGTGCCAGTAAGAAAGGACAGGGGTTGCGGGAAAGAAATCAGCCCCAGCATTTT. Looking up the rest from reference TRBV19 and TRBJ1-5 gives the full variable domain: DGGITQSPKYLFRKEGQNVTLSCEQNLNHDAMYWYRQDPGQGLRLIYYSQIVNDFQKGDIAEGYSVSREKKESFPLTVTSAQKNPTAFYLCASKKGQGLRERNQPQHFGDGTRLSIL.

The chain couples TRBV7-2 to TRBJ2-5; the D gene is possibly TRBD2 (6 bases). This CDR3 is 14 amino acids long. V lost 5 bases and J 1 base, leaving 11 bases between the germline ends. Germline-derived CDR1 and CDR2 are SGHTA and FQGNSA. The CDR3 coding sequence is TGTGCCAGCAGCCACCGGCGGGGCCAAGAGACCCAGTACTTC. Its translation is CASSHRRGQETQYF.

CDR3 in DNA: TGTGCCAGCAGTGCAACCGGGACTAGCCCCTACAATGAGCAGTTCTTC. Translated, it gives CASSATGTSPYNEQFF. V gene TRBV2 combines with J gene TRBJ2-1, with TRBD2 matching over 9 bases. The CDR3 is 16 amino acids. The J segment lost 2 bases and the V segment lost 4 bases, leaving 6 bases of the junction unmatched. Germline CDR1 reads SNHLY; CDR2 reads FYNNEI.

This chain links TRBV5-4 with TRBJ2-1, with TRBD2 identical over 10 bases. J gave up 7 bases and V 5 bases, and 6 bases lay outside the gene matches. CDR1 is SGHNT, CDR2 YYREEE, per germline (reference sequence). The CDR3 runs 14 residues. CDR3 sequence (DNA): TGTGCCAGCAGTGGAGCGGGGGGGCGGAATGAGCAGTTCTTC. Amino acid sequence: CASSGAGGRNEQFF. The entire variable domain, with the rest obtained from reference TRBV5-4 and TRBJ2-1, is as follows: ETGVTQSPTHLIKTRGQQVTLRCSSQSGHNTVSWYQQALGQGPQFIFQYYREEENGRGNFPPRFSGLQFPNYSSELNVNALELDDSALYLCASSGAGGRNEQFFGPGTRLTVL.

The rearrangement uses TRBV12-5 and TRBJ1-5, with D maybe TRBD1 (6 bases). This CDR3 spans 12 amino acids. Germline CDR1 reads LGHNT; CDR2 reads FRNRAP. V was pared by 6 bases and J by 9 bases, with 12 bases between. The DNA for the CDR3 is TGTGCTAGTGGCCTAGGGACATCGCCCCAGCATTTT. This codes for CASGLGTSPQHF.

The rearrangement links TRBV7-2 to TRBJ1-2; TRBD1 aligns across 7 bases. The CDR3 is 15 amino acids. Germline CDR1 and CDR2: SGHTA and FQGNSA. Trimming at V came to 5 bases and at J to 7 bases, leaving 13 bases not matched to a gene. The DNA for the CDR3 is TGTGCCAGCAGCCTCACCCTCAGGGGGTATTTTGGCTACACCTTC. Its translation is CASSLTLRGYFGYTF.

This sequence joins TRBV4-1 and TRBJ2-5; the match to TRBD1 covers 10 bases. V gave up 6 bases and J gave up 4 bases; unmatched junction bases: 2. This CDR3 is 13 amino acids long. The germline CDR1 and CDR2 sequences are MGHRA and YSYEKL. The CDR3 loop reads CASRDRGRETQYF. CDR3 coding DNA: TGCGCCAGCAGGGACAGGGGGAGAGAGACCCAGTACTTC.